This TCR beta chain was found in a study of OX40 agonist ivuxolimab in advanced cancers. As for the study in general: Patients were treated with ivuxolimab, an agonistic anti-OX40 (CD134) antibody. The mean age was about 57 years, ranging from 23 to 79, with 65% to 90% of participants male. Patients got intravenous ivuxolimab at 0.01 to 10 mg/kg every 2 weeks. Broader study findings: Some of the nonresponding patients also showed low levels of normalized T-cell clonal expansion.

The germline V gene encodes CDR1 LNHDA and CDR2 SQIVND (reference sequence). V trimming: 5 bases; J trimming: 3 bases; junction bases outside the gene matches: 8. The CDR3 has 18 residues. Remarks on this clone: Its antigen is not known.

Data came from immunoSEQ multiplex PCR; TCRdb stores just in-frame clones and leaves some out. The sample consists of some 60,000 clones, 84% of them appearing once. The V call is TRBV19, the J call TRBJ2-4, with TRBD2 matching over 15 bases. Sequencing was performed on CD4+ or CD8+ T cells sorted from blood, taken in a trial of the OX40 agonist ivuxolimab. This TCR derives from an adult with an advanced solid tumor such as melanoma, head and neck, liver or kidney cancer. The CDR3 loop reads CASSFRTSGGAIKNIQYF. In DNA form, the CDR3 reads TGTGCCAGTAGTTTCAGGACTAGCGGGGGGGCTATCAAAAACATTCAGTACTTC.